Sequencing of this T cell receptor (beta chain) was carried out in a study of cytomegalovirus exposure and HLA in healthy donors. Primers included in the PCR were 60 Vbeta and 13 Jbeta primers. The protocol was immunoSEQ multiplex PCR, while the TCRdb copy is restricted to in-frame clones and leaves out a portion. The table records about 94,000 clones, about three fifths of them present only once. V was clipped by 3 bases and J by 4 bases, with 7 bases between them. The CDR3 has 12 amino acids. Germline V gene data show CDR1 as SGHAT and CDR2 as FQNNGV. In its sample, this clone was seen once. The sequence was collected from a man in his thirties or forties in good health and CMV-seronegative. V gene TRBV11-2 combines with J gene TRBJ2-7, with D maybe TRBD2 (5 bases). The sequencing sample was made of PBMCs. CDR3 in DNA: TGTGCCAGCAGCTTCGGGGATTACGAGCAGTACTTC. It yields the protein CASSFGDYEQYF.